A selection of T cell receptor beta chains follows, all from one sample in a study of tumor-infiltrating lymphocytes in localized non-small cell lung cancer. Sequencing was performed with immunoSEQ multiplex PCR; in TCRdb, only in-frame clones are kept and a portion is missing. The data hold 15,000 to 20,000 clones, with more than 60% observed a single time. Input material: lung tumor tissue. These receptors were obtained from a human donor with non-small cell lung cancer. Each CDR3 is given without its conserved first and last residue.

v_call	cdr3_length	j_call	cdr3_aa
TRBV20-1	8	TRBJ1-1	SAFRNEAF
TRBV5-1	12	TRBJ2-3	ASSLDLSTDTQY
TRBV2	14	TRBJ2-7	ASSELGRETTYEQY
TRBV30	9	TRBJ1-1	AWSGGGRAF
TRBV5-4	15	TRBJ2-1	ASRVRNRGLGYNEQF
TRBV5-1	12	TRBJ1-1	ASSLRIMNTEAF
TRBV7-3	13	TRBJ1-2	ASSPQGGGAGGYT
TRBV6-5	10	TRBJ1-2	ASSPQGSGYT
TRBV4-1	14	TRBJ2-5	ASSRGGLTPLQTQY
TRBV27	13	TRBJ2-7	ASRNTGGGTYEQY
TRBV6-5	12	TRBJ1-2	ASSEVGGNYGYT
TRBV30	11	TRBJ1-2	ASSRQGRYGYT
TRBV4-1	17	TRBJ2-5	ASSGGTLAVRGGQETQY
TRBV14	13	TRBJ1-2	ASSQEGGGVYGYT
TRBV4-1	15	TRBJ1-2	ASSHRTLTQTNYGYT
TRBV11-2	13	TRBJ2-5	ASSLGGTGQETQY
TRBV29-1	12	TRBJ1-4	SATYGTGLEKLF
TRBV2	15	TRBJ2-1	ASSGPFRLAGVNEQF
TRBV27	12	TRBJ1-4	ASSLGQGGTKLF
TRBV27	11	TRBJ1-2	ASSPRVNYGYT
TRBV10-3	14	TRBJ1-2	AINRDRGISDYGYT
TRBV5-6	12	TRBJ1-4	ASSLGQGIEKLF
TRBV9	13	TRBJ1-1	ASSVEALGDTEAF
TRBV7-8	16	TRBJ1-2	ASSSLVIPGTAYYGYT
TRBV29-1	11	TRBJ2-4	SVTGTGKNIQY
TRBV5-1	12	TRBJ2-2	ASSLGEITGELF
TRBV18	11	TRBJ1-1	ASSGADDTEAF
TRBV5-1	13	TRBJ2-1	ASSLPGTGYNEQF
TRBV18	11	TRBJ2-7	ASSLGGPREQY
TRBV20-1	8	TRBJ2-1	MGSADEQF
TRBV7-2	16	TRBJ2-2	ASSLVTGGFWNTGELF
TRBV5-4	12	TRBJ2-7	ASSHRDRGGEQY
TRBV7-2	12	TRBJ2-7	ASSSPAGGYEQY
TRBV9	12	TRBJ1-4	ASSATRTNEKLF
TRBV5-1	11	TRBJ1-1	ASSLRTGHEAF
TRBV7-6	12	TRBJ1-3	ASSLEWSGNTIY
TRBV4-1	15	TRBJ2-3	ASSQVIYRGSLNTQY
TRBV5-6	13	TRBJ1-1	ASSLEGRGNANAF
TRBV7-8	12	TRBJ1-5	ASSLDPGEQPQH